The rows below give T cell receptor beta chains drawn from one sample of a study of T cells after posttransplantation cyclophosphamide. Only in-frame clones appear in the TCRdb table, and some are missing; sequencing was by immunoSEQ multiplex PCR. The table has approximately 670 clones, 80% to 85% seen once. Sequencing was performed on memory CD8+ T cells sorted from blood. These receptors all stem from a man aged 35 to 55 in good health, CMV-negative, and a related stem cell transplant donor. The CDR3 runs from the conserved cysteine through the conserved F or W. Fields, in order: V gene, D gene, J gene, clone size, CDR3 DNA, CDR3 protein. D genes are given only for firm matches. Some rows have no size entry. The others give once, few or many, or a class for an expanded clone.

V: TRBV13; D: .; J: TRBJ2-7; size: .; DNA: TGTGCCAGCAGCTTAGTGCGGGGAAACGAGCAGTACTTC; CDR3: CASSLVRGNEQYF
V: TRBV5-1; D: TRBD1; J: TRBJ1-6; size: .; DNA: TGCGCCAGCAGCGGCCGGGACAGGGGTGGGGATAATTCACCCCTCCACTTT; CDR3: CASSGRDRGGDNSPLHF
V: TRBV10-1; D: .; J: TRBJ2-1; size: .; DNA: TGCGCCAGCATTTTCCGGGACACCAGCTCCTACAATGAGCAGTTCTTC; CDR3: CASIFRDTSSYNEQFF
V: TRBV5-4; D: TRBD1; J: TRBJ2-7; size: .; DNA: TGTGCCAGTTCAAGGGGGACAGGGTCCTACGAGCAGTACTTC; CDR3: CASSRGTGSYEQYF
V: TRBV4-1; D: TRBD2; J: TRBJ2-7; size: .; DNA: TGCGCCAGCAGCCAAGCCATGCGGGAGGCAGGCGGGATTTATAAGCAGTACTTC; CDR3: CASSQAMREAGGIYKQYF
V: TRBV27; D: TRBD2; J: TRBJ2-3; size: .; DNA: TGTGCCAGCAGTGGGGGTAGCGGGAGTGTAGATACGCAGTATTTT; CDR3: CASSGGSGSVDTQYF
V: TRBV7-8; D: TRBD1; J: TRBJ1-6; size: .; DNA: TGTGCCAGCAGCTTATTAACAGGGGTTGGTGGATCCCCCCTCCACTTT; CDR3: CASSLLTGVGGSPLHF
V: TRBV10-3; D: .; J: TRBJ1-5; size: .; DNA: TGTGCCATCGGTACAGGTGACAGCAATCAGCCCCAGCATTTT; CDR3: CAIGTGDSNQPQHF
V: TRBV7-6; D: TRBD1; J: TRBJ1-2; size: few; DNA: TGTGCCAGCAGCCCAACGGGACAGTACTATGGCTACACCTTC; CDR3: CASSPTGQYYGYTF
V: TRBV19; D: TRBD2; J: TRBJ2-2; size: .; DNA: TGTGCCAGTAGACCGGGACTAGCGGGGTACACCGGGGAGCTGTTTTTT; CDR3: CASRPGLAGYTGELFF
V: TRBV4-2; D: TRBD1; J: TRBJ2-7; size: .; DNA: TGTGCCAGCAGCCAAGGAGGACAGGCCTACGAGCAGTACTTC; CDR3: CASSQGGQAYEQYF
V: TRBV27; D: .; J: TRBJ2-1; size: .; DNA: TGTGCCAGCAGTTTCTCTGGCCCCAGCGACAATGAGCAGTTCTTC; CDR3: CASSFSGPSDNEQFF
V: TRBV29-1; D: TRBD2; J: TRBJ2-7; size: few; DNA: TGCAGCGTTGGAGGGACTAGCGGGAGCTCCGAGCAGTACTTC; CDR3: CSVGGTSGSSEQYF
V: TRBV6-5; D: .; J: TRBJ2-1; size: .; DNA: TGTGCCAGCAGTCTCTCTTGGACAGTCAACAATGAGCAGTTCTTC; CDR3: CASSLSWTVNNEQFF
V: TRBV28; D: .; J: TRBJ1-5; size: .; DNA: TGTGCCAGCAGTTCGCCGGCGGACAATCAGCCCCAGCATTTT; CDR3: CASSSPADNQPQHF
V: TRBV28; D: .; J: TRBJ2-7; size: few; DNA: TGTGCCAGCCGCTTGCCGGGTACGGACGAGCAGTACTTC; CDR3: CASRLPGTDEQYF
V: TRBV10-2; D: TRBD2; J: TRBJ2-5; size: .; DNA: TGCGCCAGCAGTGAGTTTGGCGGGAGCGCTAGAGTATCCCGTCTGTACTTC; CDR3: CASSEFGGSARVSRLYF
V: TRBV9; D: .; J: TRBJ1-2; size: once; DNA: TGTGCCAGCGGGACAACTATTTATGGCTACACCTTC; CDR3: CASGTTIYGYTF
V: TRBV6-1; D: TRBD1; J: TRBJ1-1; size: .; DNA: TGTGCCAGCAGTGAAGGGGGGACAGTGAACACTGAAGCTTTCTTT; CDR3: CASSEGGTVNTEAFF
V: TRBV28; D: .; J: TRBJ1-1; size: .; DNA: TGTGCCAGCAGCCCGGGGGAACCTGAAGCTTTCTTT; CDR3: CASSPGEPEAFF
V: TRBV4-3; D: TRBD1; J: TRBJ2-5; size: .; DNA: TGCGCCAGCAGCCAGGTGGCCGGGACAGGCGGGGAGACCCAGTACTTC; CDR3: CASSQVAGTGGETQYF